This passage covers 32 T cell receptor beta chains from one sample sequenced in a study of T cell changes during pregnancy in multiple sclerosis. Sequencing was performed with immunoSEQ multiplex PCR; in TCRdb, only in-frame clones are kept and a portion is missing. The sample has just under 70,000 clones; 91% are singletons. The specimen comprised peripheral blood, sampled in the second trimester of pregnancy. All receptors derive from a female donor with multiple sclerosis, enrolled in a pregnancy study.

The rearrangement joins TRBV7-2 to TRBJ1-5; 9 bases are shared with TRBD1. V was clipped by 3 bases and J by 5 bases; unmatched bases: 8. Per germline, CDR1 SGHTA and CDR2 FQGNSA. The CDR3 is 16 residues long. CDR3 protein: CASSFKNRGLDQPQHF. The CDR3 DNA sequence: TGTGCCAGCAGCTTCAAGAACAGGGGGCTAGATCAGCCCCAGCATTTT. Based on the CDR3 plus reference TRBV7-2 and TRBJ1-5, the full variable domain is GAGVSQSPSNKVTEKGKDVELRCDPISGHTALYWYRQSLGQGLEFLIYFQGNSAPDKSGLPSDRFSAERTGGSVSTLTIQRTQQEDSAVYLCASSFKNRGLDQPQHFGDGTRLSIL.

The chain is built from TRBV5-6 and TRBJ1-5; maybe TRBD1 (5 bases). The CDR3 covers 17 residues. The ends were cut back, 4 bases at V and 2 bases at J, with 19 bases in the middle. Germline V CDR1 and CDR2: SGHDT, YYEEEE. The CDR3 bases are TGTGCCAGCAGCGGGGGGGGTCGCGCAAATGGCAATCAGCCCCAGCATTTT. This gives the protein CASSGGGRANGNQPQHF.

The chain combines TRBV4-2 with TRBJ2-1; 7 bases line up with TRBD2. The germline V gene encodes CDR1 LGHNA and CDR2 YNFKEQ. With V trimmed by 0 bases and J by 10 bases, 3 bases remained unmatched. CDR3 length: 13 residues. The CDR3 sequence: CASSQEKAGEQFF. The CDR3 DNA follows: TGTGCCAGCAGCCAAGAGAAAGCGGGGGAGCAGTTCTTC.

This clone was recorded a few times. The chain uses TRBV5-8 and TRBJ1-1, with D tentatively TRBD1 (5 bases). The CDR3 loop spans 13 amino acids. Trimming took 3 bases from V and 4 from J, leaving 10 bases between them. Per germline, CDR1 SGHTS and CDR2 YDEGEE. CDR3 sequence reads: CASSWPGGTEAFF. The CDR3, as DNA: TGTGCCAGCAGCTGGCCGGGGGGCACTGAAGCTTTCTTT.

This clone was found a few times. The chain recombines TRBV5-6 with TRBJ1-2; no clear D. There are 15 residues in the CDR3. Germline V gene lookup returns CDR1 SGHDT and CDR2 YYEEEE. The V and J ends lost 0 bases and 6 bases respectively, with 15 bases between them. The CDR3 DNA follows: TGTGCCAGCAGCTTGGGAGTTGGGAGGGAGAATGGCTACACCTTC. Its translation: CASSLGVGRENGYTF. Using reference TRBV5-6 and TRBJ1-2 for the parts outside the CDR3, the full variable domain is DAGVTQSPTHLIKTRGQQVTLRCSPKSGHDTVSWYQQALGQGPQFIFQYYEEEERQRGNFPDRFSGHQFPNYSSELNVNALLLGDSALYLCASSLGVGRENGYTFGSGTRLTVV.

V gene TRBV18 combines with J gene TRBJ2-5; 8 nucleotides agree with TRBD1. Germline loops: CDR1 KGHSH, CDR2 LQKENI. V shed 3 bases, J shed 0 bases, and the junction held 6 bases outside the gene matches. This CDR3 has 16 amino acids. CDR3: CASSPQYRGYQETQYF. In DNA, the CDR3 is TGTGCCAGCTCACCCCAATACAGGGGGTACCAAGAGACCCAGTACTTC.

This clone was detected once. In nucleotides, the CDR3 is TGCGCCAGCAGATCGGACAGGGCACATGAGCAGTTCTTC. It codes for CASRSDRAHEQFF. The gene calls are TRBV4-1 and TRBJ2-1; 8 bases are shared with TRBD1. Germline V gene sequence: CDR1 MGHRA, CDR2 YSYEKL. The CDR3 loop spans 13 amino acids. V lost 6 bases and J lost 8; bases outside the gene matches: 6.

The chain carries TRBV25-1 and TRBJ2-7, with a weak D call TRBD2 (6 bases). This CDR3 is 14 amino acids long. CDR1 and CDR2 (germline): MGHDK, SYGVNS. Trimming left V 3 bases short and J 7 bases short, with 16 bases between. The DNA of the CDR3 is TGTGCCAGCAGTGAGGGCGGGATCTCTAGGGAGCAGTACTTC. Protein: CASSEGGISREQYF.

This chain connects TRBV7-2 to TRBJ1-1; tentative D call: TRBD1 (5 bases). From germline, CDR1 is SGHTA and CDR2 FQGNSA. V shed 3 bases and J shed 0 bases, with 8 bases lying between them. This CDR3 has 14 residues. This chain's CDR3 is CASSFQGLNTEAFF. CDR3 bases: TGTGCCAGCAGCTTCCAGGGCCTGAACACTGAAGCTTTCTTT.

V gene TRBV5-1 combines with J gene TRBJ1-2; 11 positions match TRBD1. The CDR3 spans 14 residues. Trimming took 5 bases from V and 8 from J; bases not matched to a gene: 8. Germline CDR1 SGHRS, CDR2 YFSETQ. This CDR3 reads CASRFGQGADGYTF. The CDR3 nucleotides are TGCGCCAGCAGATTCGGACAGGGGGCGGACGGCTACACCTTC.

This chain connects TRBV29-1 to TRBJ1-2, with D perhaps matching TRBD1 (5 bases). The germline V gene has CDR1 SQVTM and CDR2 ANQGSEA. Between the trimmed V and J ends, which lost 6 bases and 4 bases, there was a span of 12 bases. CDR3 length equals 12 residues. The CDR3 protein is CSVGPGRYGYTF. The DNA for the CDR3 is TGCAGCGTGGGGCCGGGTCGCTATGGCTACACCTTC.

This clone was counted a few times. The V call is TRBV7-9, the J call TRBJ2-5; 7 nucleotides line up with TRBD2. The CDR3 totals 16 residues. Germline loops: CDR1 SEHNR, CDR2 FQNEAQ (reference sequence). V trimming: 1 base; J trimming: 3 bases; junction bases outside the gene matches: 8. DNA for the CDR3: TGTGCCAGCAGCTTAGGGGTAGCGGGTAAAGAAGAGACCCAGTACTTC. Protein product: CASSLGVAGKEETQYF.

The chain has TRBV7-3 and TRBJ2-2; 7 positions agree with TRBD2. Trimming cost V 2 bases and J 7 bases; bases outside gene matches: 19. The CDR3 is 19 amino acids. Germline CDR1 is SGHTA and CDR2 is FQGTGA. The chain's CDR3 is CASSLYGTRDYQQGGELFF. For the CDR3, the DNA is TGTGCCAGCAGCTTATACGGTACACGGGACTATCAGCAAGGCGGGGAGCTGTTTTTT. The complete variable domain, with remaining parts taken from reference TRBV7-3 and TRBJ2-2, reads GAGVSQTPSNKVTEKGKYVELRCDPISGHTALYWYRQSLGQGPEFLIYFQGTGAADDSGLPNDRFFAVRPEGSVSTLKIQRTERGDSAVYLCASSLYGTRDYQQGGELFFGEGSRLTVL.

The V call is TRBV4-2, the J call TRBJ1-1; the D gene is possibly TRBD1 (5 bases). The V end lost 5 bases, the J end lost 4 bases, and 11 bases lay between the germline ends. CDR3 size: 13 residues. The V gene's germline CDR1 is LGHNA and CDR2 YNFKEQ. DNA of the CDR3: TGTGCCAGCAGCTTGACAGTTACCACTGAAGCTTTCTTT. It specifies CASSLTVTTEAFF.

This clone appeared a few times. V usage is TRBV30 and J usage is TRBJ1-1; tentatively, D is TRBD1 (6 bases). CDR3 size: 14 residues. Germline V gene lookup returns CDR1 GTSNPN and CDR2 SVGIG (reference sequence). Trimming removed 4 bases at V and 4 bases at J, with 16 bases between. The CDR3 region has the DNA TGTGCCTGGAAAACAGGGAAGGACGGCACTGAAGCTTTCTTT. It codes for CAWKTGKDGTEAFF.

The V and J genes are TRBV9 and TRBJ1-1; 8 bases map to TRBD1. The CDR3 runs to 15 residues. V was clipped by 0 bases and J by 4 bases; unmatched bases: 5. Germline CDR1 is SGDLS and CDR2 is YYNGEE. CDR3 amino acids: CASSVVAGGGTEAFF. The CDR3 bases are TGTGCCAGCAGCGTAGTGGCAGGGGGCGGCACTGAAGCTTTCTTT.

This chain connects TRBV7-2 to TRBJ1-4; weak D call: TRBD1 (6 bases). CDR3 length equals 15 residues. The V gene lost 2 bases and the J gene lost 0 bases, with 7 bases spanning the gap. CDR1 is SGHTA, CDR2 FQGNSA, per germline. CDR3 sequence (DNA): TGTGCCAGCAGCTTAAACAGGGCAACTAATGAAAAACTGTTTTTT. The encoded protein is CASSLNRATNEKLFF. The full variable domain, rest sourced from reference TRBV7-2 and TRBJ1-4, is GAGVSQSPSNKVTEKGKDVELRCDPISGHTALYWYRQSLGQGLEFLIYFQGNSAPDKSGLPSDRFSAERTGGSVSTLTIQRTQQEDSAVYLCASSLNRATNEKLFFGSGTQLSVL.

The chain employs TRBV7-2 and TRBJ1-2, with 9 bases lining up with TRBD1. In germline, CDR1 is SGHTA, CDR2 FQGNSA. The CDR3 spans 18 residues. The trim removed 3 bases at V and 3 bases at J, leaving 14 bases unmatched. The CDR3 DNA reads TGTGCCAGCAGCTTGGTTACCGGGACAGGGAGACTATACTATGGCTACACCTTC. Protein sequence: CASSLVTGTGRLYYGYTF.

This clone occurred once. CDR3 sequence (DNA): TGTGCCAGCACTACAGGGGGGGGAAGCTACGAGCAGTACTTC. This translates into CASTTGGGSYEQYF. The chain is built from TRBV2 and TRBJ2-7, with D perhaps TRBD1 (8 bases). Germline V CDR1 and CDR2: SNHLY, FYNNEI. The CDR3 has 14 residues. Between the trimmed V and J ends, which lost 7 bases and 3 bases, there was a span of 16 bases.

This clone appeared once. This sequence joins TRBV6-5 and TRBJ2-7, with a tentative D call TRBD1 (6 bases). Germline assignment: CDR1 MNHEY and CDR2 SVGAGI. V was pared by 5 bases and J by 3 bases, with 14 bases between. This CDR3 comprises 14 residues. The DNA of the CDR3 is TGTGCCAGCAGTCCCCCCGGGACAAGCTACGAGCAGTACTTC. Amino acids: CASSPPGTSYEQYF.

The V call is TRBV4-2, the J call TRBJ2-1, with 11 bases aligning to TRBD2. This CDR3 is built from 16 residues. V was pared by 6 bases and J by 5 bases, with 9 bases of the junction left unmatched. Germline V gene data show CDR1 as LGHNA and CDR2 as YNFKEQ. DNA of the CDR3: TGTGCCAGCAGTCTTCTGACTAGCGGGGTAAACAATGAGCAGTTCTTC. Amino acid sequence: CASSLLTSGVNNEQFF.

The chain joins TRBV30 to TRBJ1-6; D not certain. Germline V lookup: CDR1 GTSNPN, CDR2 SVGIG (reference sequence). V was cut by 1 base and J by 0 bases, with 13 bases left in between. The CDR3 loop spans 17 amino acids. This CDR3 is CAWSGQRTSSYNSPLHF. Written as DNA, the CDR3 is TGTGCCTGGAGTGGGCAGCGGACGAGCTCCTATAATTCACCCCTCCACTTT.

This clone was seen more than once but under ten times. This chain uses TRBV4-2 with TRBJ1-1; D may be TRBD1 (6 bases). The CDR3 is 13 amino acids. Germline lookup yields CDR1 LGHNA and CDR2 YNFKEQ. Trimming left V 8 bases short and J 3 bases short, with 13 bases between. CDR3 nucleotide sequence: TGTGCCAGCCGGGCGGGGGGCTACACTGAAGCTTTCTTT. This codes for CASRAGGYTEAFF.

The chain carries TRBV6-5 and TRBJ1-2; D is unresolved. V dropped 6 bases and J dropped 0 bases, with 8 bases sitting between them. The CDR3 sequence is 13 residues long. Looked up from germline, CDR1 is MNHEY and CDR2 is SVGAGI. For the CDR3, the DNA is TGTGCCAGCAGAACTGACTCTAACTATGGCTACACCTTC. Residues: CASRTDSNYGYTF.

This clone was detected only a few times. The rearrangement links TRBV6-5 to TRBJ1-1; possible D gene TRBD1, 6 bases. The ends were cut back, 6 bases at V and 5 bases at J, with 7 bases in the middle. CDR3 length: 11 residues. Per the germline V gene, CDR1 is MNHEY and CDR2 is SVGAGI. The CDR3 nucleotides read TGTGCCAGCAGCCAGGGGACTGAAGCTTTCTTT. Its protein product is CASSQGTEAFF.

V and J are TRBV19 and TRBJ1-1; D ambiguous. V was pared by 5 bases and J by 1 base, with 11 bases between. Germline CDR1 reads LNHDA; CDR2 reads SQIVND (reference sequence). The CDR3 consists of 14 residues. The CDR3 DNA is TGTGCCAGTAGTGACCGACTGAGGAACACTGAAGCTTTCTTT. The encoded protein is CASSDRLRNTEAFF.

The chain links TRBV7-2 to TRBJ1-1; TRBD1 is a possible D gene (5 bases). Germline V gives CDR1 SGHTA, CDR2 FQGNSA. Trimming shortened V by 5 bases and J by 2 bases, and 15 bases separated the two germline ends. The CDR3 contains 15 residues. The CDR3 DNA is TGTGCCAGCAGCCCTTGGACAAATCTTAACACTGAAGCTTTCTTT. This translates into CASSPWTNLNTEAFF.

This sequence joins TRBV6-6 and TRBJ2-1; 8 positions match TRBD1. CDR1 and CDR2 (germline): MNHNY, SVGAGI (reference sequence). The trim removed 5 bases at V and 9 bases at J, leaving 12 bases unmatched. CDR3 length equals 15 residues. In DNA, the CDR3 is TGTGCCAGCAGTCCCCGGACAGGGAGCGGTGGTGAGCAGTTCTTC. Translated, it gives CASSPRTGSGGEQFF.

This chain joins TRBV5-1 and TRBJ1-2; 8 bases line up with TRBD1. This CDR3 is built from 13 residues. CDR1 and CDR2 (germline): SGHRS, YFSETQ. Trimming removed 4 bases from V and 8 bases from J; junction bases left unmatched: 7. CDR3 in amino acids: CASSHGQGGGYTF. The CDR3 DNA reads as TGCGCCAGCAGCCACGGACAGGGAGGAGGCTACACCTTC. The variable domain in full, with the rest retrieved from reference TRBV5-1 and TRBJ1-2, is KAGVTQTPRYLIKTRGQQVTLSCSPISGHRSVSWYQQTPGQGLQFLFEYFSETQRNKGNFPGRFSGRQFSNSRSEMNVSTLELGDSALYLCASSHGQGGGYTFGSGTRLTVV.

The V and J genes are TRBV5-1 and TRBJ1-1; a possible D gene is TRBD1 (5 bases). From germline, CDR1 is SGHRS and CDR2 YFSETQ. The CDR3 is 16 residues long. Trimming removed 4 bases at V and 0 bases at J, with 16 bases between. As DNA, the CDR3 is TGCGCCAGCAGCCGAGTAGCAGGGACTATGAACACTGAAGCTTTCTTT. Translating gives CASSRVAGTMNTEAFF. Together with reference TRBV5-1 and TRBJ1-1, the CDR3 gives the full variable domain: KAGVTQTPRYLIKTRGQQVTLSCSPISGHRSVSWYQQTPGQGLQFLFEYFSETQRNKGNFPGRFSGRQFSNSRSEMNVSTLELGDSALYLCASSRVAGTMNTEAFFGQGTRLTVV.

This chain connects TRBV7-2 to TRBJ2-1; D ambiguous. The V and J ends lost 5 bases and 7 bases respectively, with 6 bases between them. Germline V CDR1 and CDR2: SGHTA, FQGNSA. The CDR3 is made up of 11 amino acids. CDR3 sequence (DNA): TGTGCCAGCAGCCTACGAAATGAGCAGTTCTTC. Translation: CASSLRNEQFF.

This chain's CDR3 is CASSTPGTGDTDTQYF. CDR3 in DNA: TGTGCCAGCTCCACGCCCGGGACAGGGGACACAGATACGCAGTATTTT. This chain uses TRBV5-4 with TRBJ2-3; 10 positions agree with TRBD1. The CDR3 is 16 amino acids. Unmatched junction bases numbered 10, after V lost 7 bases and J lost 2 bases. Germline assignment: CDR1 SGHNT and CDR2 YYREEE (reference sequence).